This T cell receptor beta chain was recovered during a study of blood T cell repertoires in COVID-19. Study summary: COVID-19 samples collected from the United States, Italy and Spain covered acute and convalescent phases.

Individuals aged about 18 to 95 years were recruited from about two dozen US areas. As handled by the study authors: Nucleated cell number was recorded as an estimate derived from reference gene primer amplification. TCRdb's table, derived via immunoSEQ multiplex PCR, lists solely in-frame clones and lacks some. V, J and clone size are those of that table, while D and trimming were read from the DNA. The table has some 170,000 clones, around 83% seen once. Trimming pared 3 bases from V and 1 base from J, leaving 7 bases between. The CDR3 extends over 13 amino acids. Germline CDR1 is SGHNT and CDR2 is YYREEE (reference sequence).

The receptor comes from a man between 50 and 59 years old who had recovered from COVID-19. The V and J genes are TRBV5-4 and TRBJ1-1; D not resolved. Specimen: PBMCs or T cells enriched from blood (not recorded which). CDR3 residues: CASSSGKNTEAFF. The CDR3 DNA reads as TGTGCCAGCAGCTCCGGGAAGAACACTGAAGCTTTCTTT.